These T cell receptor beta chains were read from a single sample in a study of T cell responses to AZD1222 COVID-19 vaccine. Only in-frame clones appear in the TCRdb table, and some are missing; sequencing was by immunoSEQ multiplex PCR. The profile shows roughly 150,000 clones, approximately 90% of them singletons. Here the sequenced sample was peripheral blood, taken 28 days after the second AZD1222 dose. The receptors stem from an adult who received the AZD1222 COVID-19 vaccine. The CDR3 runs from the conserved cysteine through the conserved F or W. The order of the fields is V gene, clone size, J gene, D gene, CDR3 DNA, CDR3 protein. The D gene is left open where the match is weak. Clone size is stated in some rows and not others, as once, few, many or a class when expanded.

TRBV11-1	.	TRBJ2-3	.	TGTGCCAGCAGGAAGGGCAGTACGCAGTATTTT	CASRKGSTQYF
TRBV9	.	TRBJ2-7	TRBD2	TGTGCCAGCAGCGTAGAGGGTAGCGGGGTTTACGAGCAGTACTTC	CASSVEGSGVYEQYF
TRBV6-5	.	TRBJ1-4	TRBD1	TGTGCCAGCAGTTCTGCCGGGACAGGGGATCGGCAACTGTTTTTT	CASSSAGTGDRQLFF
TRBV5-4	once	TRBJ1-5	.	TGTGCCAGCAGCGAAGGGATCGATCAGCCCCAGCATTTT	CASSEGIDQPQHF
TRBV15	once	TRBJ1-2	.	TGTGCCACCAGCACTCTAGGGGGTAATGGCTACACCTTC	CATSTLGGNGYTF
TRBV5-6	.	TRBJ1-1	.	TGTGCCAGCAGCTTGGGTCAGCGGAACACTGAAGCTTTCTTT	CASSLGQRNTEAFF
TRBV11-3	.	TRBJ1-6	.	TGTGCCAGCAGCTTAACAGATAATTCACCCCTCCACTTT	CASSLTDNSPLHF
TRBV10-3	once	TRBJ1-5	TRBD1	TGTGCCATCAGTGAAGGACAGGGAATGAGCAATCAGCCCCAGCATTTT	CAISEGQGMSNQPQHF
TRBV7-2	.	TRBJ1-6	TRBD1	TGTGCCAGCAGGGACCGGGACAGGGTAAAGAATTCACCCCTCCACTTT	CASRDRDRVKNSPLHF
TRBV6-6	.	TRBJ1-5	.	TGTGCCAGCAGTAAAAGGGACCGCGAGGGGCAGCCCCAGCATTTT	CASSKRDREGQPQHF
TRBV18	.	TRBJ1-4	TRBD1	TGTGCCAGCTCAACTCGGACAACAGGGGCAACTAATGAAAAACTGTTTTTT	CASSTRTTGATNEKLFF
TRBV15	.	TRBJ2-7	.	TGTGCCACCAGCAGAGGGCAGGGGGGATCCTACGAGCAGTACTTC	CATSRGQGGSYEQYF
TRBV11-2	few	TRBJ2-3	.	TGTGCCAGCAGCCAACCGGCCCTGGGGGATACGCAGTATTTT	CASSQPALGDTQYF
TRBV9	.	TRBJ1-6	TRBD1	TGTGCCAGCAGTAGACAGGGGGGGAATTCACCCCTCCACTTT	CASSRQGGNSPLHF
TRBV5-1	.	TRBJ2-2	.	TGCGCCAGCAGCGGAACAGGGAAGGCCGGGGAGCTGTTTTTT	CASSGTGKAGELFF
TRBV14	.	TRBJ2-1	TRBD2	TGTGCCAGCAGCCAAGAGTCTAGCGGGAGGGGAAATGAGCAGTTCTTC	CASSQESSGRGNEQFF
TRBV19	once	TRBJ2-1	.	TGTGCCAGTAGTAGGCGACTAGGTGTGAGTGGCAATGAGCAGTTCTTC	CASSRRLGVSGNEQFF
TRBV5-1	.	TRBJ2-7	.	TGCGCCACCTCCCTCGACAGTTCCTACGAGCAGTACTTC	CATSLDSSYEQYF
TRBV7-9	.	TRBJ1-2	TRBD1	TGTGCCAGCAGCACCGGGACAGGTCTCGGCTACACCTTC	CASSTGTGLGYTF
TRBV5-1	.	TRBJ1-3	TRBD1	TGCGCCAGCAGCTACGGACAGGGGGCTGGAAACACCATATATTTT	CASSYGQGAGNTIYF
TRBV28	.	TRBJ1-1	.	TGTGCCAGCAGTTTAAGGGGGGTGTTGAACACTGAAGCTTTCTTT	CASSLRGVLNTEAFF
TRBV28	.	TRBJ2-7	.	TGTGCCAGCAGTTTCGGGGGGCAGGGGAACGAGCAGTACTTC	CASSFGGQGNEQYF
TRBV3-1/TRBV3-2	.	TRBJ1-5	.	TGTGCCAGCAGCCAAGGGGGATTAGGCAATCAGCCCCAGCATTTT	CASSQGGLGNQPQHF
TRBV18	few	TRBJ2-3	TRBD2	TGTGCCAGCTCACCCGGACTAGCGGGAGTGGTCACAGATACGCAGTATTTT	CASSPGLAGVVTDTQYF
TRBV12-3/TRBV12-4	.	TRBJ2-6	TRBD2	TGTGCCAGCCGGGGGGACTGGGCCAACGTCCTGACTTTC	CASRGDWANVLTF
TRBV5-6	.	TRBJ1-3	.	TGTGCCAGCAGCGTGCGGTCTGGAAACACCATATATTTT	CASSVRSGNTIYF
TRBV19	once	TRBJ1-4	.	TGTGCCAGTAGTCTTTGGGGGGCTAATGAAAAACTGTTTTTT	CASSLWGANEKLFF
TRBV6-1	.	TRBJ1-2	.	TGTGCCAGCAGTGAAGCAGGAGGGACTGGCTACACCTTC	CASSEAGGTGYTF
TRBV27	.	TRBJ1-1	.	TGTGCCAGCAGACTGGGATTTAGTGCTGAAGCTTTCTTT	CASRLGFSAEAFF
TRBV27	.	TRBJ1-2	.	TGTGCCAGCAGTGTAGGGGGGTTTCTAGGCTACACCTTC	CASSVGGFLGYTF
TRBV28	.	TRBJ1-5	.	TGTGCCAGCAGCCGGGATGCCAATCAGCCCCAGCATTTT	CASSRDANQPQHF
TRBV6-4	.	TRBJ2-2	TRBD2	TGTGCCAGCAGAGCGGGAAGGGACACCGGGGAGCTGTTTTTT	CASRAGRDTGELFF
TRBV7-2	.	TRBJ1-1	.	TGTGCCAGCAGCTTAGAACCTGGGACTGAAGCTTTCTTT	CASSLEPGTEAFF
TRBV12-3/TRBV12-4	.	TRBJ2-2	.	TGTGCCAGCAGTGGGACCGGGGAGCTGTTTTTT	CASSGTGELFF
TRBV18	few	TRBJ1-1	.	TGTGCCAGCTCACCACTTTTGGCGGGCATGAACACTGAAGCTTTCTTT	CASSPLLAGMNTEAFF
TRBV27	few	TRBJ2-1	.	TGTGCCAGCAGTTTCGGGTACCGCAATGAGCAGTTCTTC	CASSFGYRNEQFF
TRBV21-1	.	TRBJ2-3	.	TGTGCCAGCAGCATACAGGGGGGGACAGATACGCAGTATTTT	CASSIQGGTDTQYF
TRBV5-6	.	TRBJ2-7	TRBD1	TGTGCCAGCAGCGTGGGACAGTTTTCCTACGAGCAGTACTTC	CASSVGQFSYEQYF
TRBV18	.	TRBJ1-5	TRBD1	TGTGCCAGCTCATCTCGACAGGGGAAAGAGGGCAATCAGCCCCAGCATTTT	CASSSRQGKEGNQPQHF
TRBV21-1	.	TRBJ1-2	.	TGTGCCAGCAGCAAATTCGACGTTGGTGCTTTCGGCTACACCTTC	CASSKFDVGAFGYTF
TRBV24-1	.	TRBJ2-5	.	TGTGCCACCAGTGCCCGGGGTGCGGCGCAAGAGACCCAGTACTTC	CATSARGAAQETQYF
TRBV18	once	TRBJ1-3	.	TGTGCCAGCCGAAAGAACACGGGCTCTGGAAACACCATATATTTT	CASRKNTGSGNTIYF
TRBV30	.	TRBJ2-1	TRBD2	TGTGCCTGCCCAAGGGAGGGCACCCCCTACAATGAGCAGTTCTTC	CACPREGTPYNEQFF
TRBV6-2/TRBV6-3	.	TRBJ2-5	.	TGTGCCAGCAGCTCTTCGGAGACCCAGTACTTC	CASSSSETQYF
TRBV29-1	.	TRBJ1-1	.	TGCAGCGTTGGTAGCAGAATGAACACTGAAGCTTTCTTT	CSVGSRMNTEAFF
TRBV3-1/TRBV3-2	.	TRBJ1-1	.	TGTGCCAGCAGCCCGGGTGTGGAGGCTCTCGCAGCTTTCTTT	CASSPGVEALAAFF
TRBV20-1	.	TRBJ2-2	.	TGCAGTGCTAGTATGGCTCGGGGTATTAGGGCCGGGGAGCTGTTTTTT	CSASMARGIRAGELFF
TRBV9	.	TRBJ2-2	TRBD1	TGTGCCAGCAGCGAGGGTTCAGGGGGTTTGAACACCGGGGAGCTGTTTTTT	CASSEGSGGLNTGELFF
TRBV29-1	.	TRBJ2-1	TRBD1	TGCAGCGCCTCGGGACAGGGTTTGTATGAGCAGTTCTTC	CSASGQGLYEQFF
TRBV7-9	.	TRBJ2-3	.	TGTGCCAGCAGCTTGGGGTTCAGGGGAGATACGCAGTATTTT	CASSLGFRGDTQYF
TRBV28	.	TRBJ2-4	.	TGTGCCAGCAGCCCCCTGCGGACTCTCGGACACCAAGCCAAAAACATTCAGTACTTC	CASSPLRTLGHQAKNIQYF